This TCR beta chain is drawn from a study of lymphopenia after photon versus proton radiotherapy. In the case of this clone: Its antigen is not known.

The CDR3 is 14 residues long. Trimming took 0 bases from V and 5 from J, leaving 10 bases between them. Germline V CDR1 and CDR2: SGHDN, FVKESK. TCRdb's copy holds only in-frame clones and misses some; the assay was immunoSEQ multiplex PCR. The repertoire has approximately 150,000 clones, roughly nine tenths of them found once; the top ten carry approximately 4.6%. Study-level results: Authors raise, but do not show, better survival with proton therapy. Photon-treated patients lost naive T cells and TCR diversity; proton-treated stayed stable.

The starting material was peripheral blood, obtained from a patient treated with photon-based radiotherapy. The J gene is TRBJ2-5, the V gene TRBV14; D tentatively reads TRBD1 or TRBD2 (5 bases each). The TCR was taken from a man aged 50-59 years with gastric cancer. The CDR3 DNA sequence: TGTGCCAGCAGCCAAGAGCAGGGAGTGGAGACCCAGTACTTC. It specifies CASSQEQGVETQYF.